This TCR beta chain was identified during a study of cytomegalovirus exposure and HLA in healthy donors. In regard to this clone: Its antigen is not identified.

Whole-study findings and limits: In a later analysis, TCR beta V- and J-gene trimming was associated with a missense DCLRE1C variant. Reports described diagnosis of cytomegalovirus status by the classifier as highly specific and sensitive. Analysis performed later found 16,000 or so TCR beta sequences associated with HLA alleles at 0.05 false discovery rate.

The PCR ran on 60 Vbeta and 13 Jbeta primers. Assay used: immunoSEQ multiplex PCR; TCRdb lists only in-frame clones, some missing. The sample holds under 200,000 clones, under 85% seen once. The sequence was obtained from a woman aged 18-29 years in good health and CMV-seropositive. Material: PBMCs.

CDR3 residues: CASSQGADTQYF. The CDR3 nucleotides read TGTGCCAGCAGCCAGGGGGCAGATACGCAGTATTTT. The gene calls are TRBV27 and TRBJ2-3; 7 bases line up with TRBD1. This CDR3 contains 12 residues. CDR1 is MNHEY, CDR2 SMNVEV, per germline (reference sequence). The J segment lost 4 bases and the V segment lost 6 bases, leaving 1 base of the junction unmatched.